This T cell receptor beta chain originates from a study of blood T cell repertoires in COVID-19. Study details: Spain, Italy and the United States supplied samples that represented acute and convalescent COVID-19.

How the authors handled the data: For nucleated cells, counts were estimated from reference gene primer amplification. Clones were sequenced by immunoSEQ multiplex PCR, and TCRdb holds only the in-frame ones, with some missing. The V and J calls and clone size come from that table; D and trimming were worked out from the DNA. Of about 230,000 clones in the sample, approximately 85% were seen once. Germline V gives CDR1 SGHNT, CDR2 YYREEE (reference sequence). The CDR3 loop spans 14 amino acids. V shed 3 bases and J shed 2 bases, with 12 bases lying between them. The chain employs TRBV5-4 and TRBJ2-7; no clear D gene. This receptor was identified in a man aged 40-50 years with acute or convalescent COVID-19. What was sequenced was peripheral blood. CDR3 residues: CASSSAGSAYEQYF. The DNA of the CDR3 is TGTGCCAGCAGCTCGGCCGGGTCGGCCTACGAGCAGTACTTC.